A selection of T cell receptor beta chains follows, all from one sample in a study of shared clonotypes between healthy human individuals. Generated by immunoSEQ multiplex PCR, the TCRdb table keeps only in-frame clones and is missing some. There are about 2 million clones in the sample; roughly 96% occur only once, and 0.13% lies in the top ten. The sequencing input was naive CD4+ T cells sorted from blood. The receptors were sampled from a man between 18 and 35 years old in good health. The CDR3 runs from the conserved cysteine through the conserved F or W. The order of the fields is V gene, D gene, J gene, clone size, CDR3 protein, CDR3 DNA. A D gene is named only where the DNA matches it firmly. Not every row has a clone size; where given, it reads once, few, many or a size class.

V gene: TRBV19
D gene: -
J gene: TRBJ1-5
clone size: -
CDR3 protein: CASSRSGMGNQPQHF
CDR3 DNA: TGTGCCAGTAGTCGAAGTGGTATGGGCAATCAGCCCCAGCATTTT

V gene: TRBV18
D gene: -
J gene: TRBJ2-7
clone size: -
CDR3 protein: CASSPLGLSTYEQYF
CDR3 DNA: TGTGCCAGCTCACCTTTGGGATTATCGACCTACGAGCAGTACTTC

V gene: TRBV5-1
D gene: TRBD2
J gene: TRBJ2-4
clone size: -
CDR3 protein: CASSARLAGVDIQYF
CDR3 DNA: TGCGCCAGCAGCGCCAGACTAGCGGGAGTGGACATTCAGTACTTC

V gene: TRBV7-9
D gene: TRBD2
J gene: TRBJ2-5
clone size: -
CDR3 protein: CASSSRTSGRIQETQYF
CDR3 DNA: TGTGCCAGCAGCTCCCGGACTAGCGGGAGGATCCAAGAGACCCAGTACTTC

V gene: TRBV11-2
D gene: -
J gene: TRBJ1-1
clone size: -
CDR3 protein: CASSFTTGNTEAFF
CDR3 DNA: TGTGCCAGCAGCTTTACTACAGGGAACACTGAAGCTTTCTTT

V gene: TRBV19
D gene: -
J gene: TRBJ1-3
clone size: -
CDR3 protein: CASPTGSGNTIYF
CDR3 DNA: TGTGCCAGTCCGACAGGCTCTGGAAACACCATATATTTT

V gene: TRBV2
D gene: TRBD2
J gene: TRBJ2-3
clone size: -
CDR3 protein: CASLLAGGITGTQYF
CDR3 DNA: TGTGCCAGTTTACTAGCGGGAGGAATAACAGGGACGCAGTATTTT

V gene: TRBV7-9
D gene: -
J gene: TRBJ2-5
clone size: once
CDR3 protein: CASSLVETLQETQYF
CDR3 DNA: TGTGCCAGCAGCTTAGTTGAAACTTTACAAGAGACCCAGTACTTC

V gene: TRBV30
D gene: TRBD2
J gene: TRBJ2-3
clone size: -
CDR3 protein: CAWTIGLAGGDTQYF
CDR3 DNA: TGTGCCTGGACCATTGGACTAGCGGGGGGGGATACGCAGTATTTT

V gene: TRBV6-5
D gene: -
J gene: TRBJ2-3
clone size: -
CDR3 protein: CASSDSDTQYF
CDR3 DNA: TGTGCCAGCAGTGACTCAGATACGCAGTATTTT

V gene: TRBV6-5
D gene: -
J gene: TRBJ2-7
clone size: -
CDR3 protein: CASSYSNLAYSYEQYF
CDR3 DNA: TGTGCCAGCAGTTACTCGAACTTGGCGTATTCCTACGAGCAGTACTTC

V gene: TRBV2
D gene: -
J gene: TRBJ2-2
clone size: -
CDR3 protein: CATQRDSYTGELFF
CDR3 DNA: TGTGCCACCCAGAGGGACTCCTACACCGGGGAGCTGTTTTTT

V gene: TRBV30
D gene: TRBD1
J gene: TRBJ2-7
clone size: -
CDR3 protein: CAGDRVGYEQYF
CDR3 DNA: TGTGCCGGGGACAGGGTAGGCTACGAGCAGTACTTC

V gene: TRBV9
D gene: TRBD2
J gene: TRBJ2-3
clone size: -
CDR3 protein: CASSVGPGGLNTDTQYF
CDR3 DNA: TGTGCCAGCAGCGTAGGACCGGGGGGGCTAAACACAGATACGCAGTATTTT

V gene: TRBV5-1
D gene: -
J gene: TRBJ2-3
clone size: once
CDR3 protein: CASSHTGAPDTQYF
CDR3 DNA: TGCGCCAGCAGCCATACCGGGGCGCCAGATACGCAGTATTTT

V gene: TRBV28
D gene: -
J gene: TRBJ2-7
clone size: -
CDR3 protein: CASSLPVARGDYEQYF
CDR3 DNA: TGTGCCAGCAGTTTACCGGTGGCCAGGGGGGACTACGAGCAGTACTTC

V gene: TRBV7-2
D gene: TRBD2
J gene: TRBJ2-3
clone size: -
CDR3 protein: CASSLGGGRGTDTQYF
CDR3 DNA: TGTGCCAGCAGCTTAGGCGGCGGGAGAGGCACAGATACGCAGTATTTT

V gene: TRBV7-9
D gene: -
J gene: TRBJ2-7
clone size: once
CDR3 protein: CASSLFESSYEQYF
CDR3 DNA: TGTGCCAGCAGCTTATTCGAGAGCTCCTACGAGCAGTACTTC

V gene: TRBV5-1
D gene: -
J gene: TRBJ2-2
clone size: once
CDR3 protein: CASSLGTGLGTGELFF
CDR3 DNA: TGCGCCAGCAGCCTCGGGACGGGTTTGGGGACCGGGGAGCTGTTTTTT

V gene: TRBV23-1
D gene: TRBD1
J gene: TRBJ2-7
clone size: -
CDR3 protein: CASSQGSGGEDEQYF
CDR3 DNA: TGCGCCAGCAGTCAAGGGTCAGGGGGCGAAGACGAGCAGTACTTC